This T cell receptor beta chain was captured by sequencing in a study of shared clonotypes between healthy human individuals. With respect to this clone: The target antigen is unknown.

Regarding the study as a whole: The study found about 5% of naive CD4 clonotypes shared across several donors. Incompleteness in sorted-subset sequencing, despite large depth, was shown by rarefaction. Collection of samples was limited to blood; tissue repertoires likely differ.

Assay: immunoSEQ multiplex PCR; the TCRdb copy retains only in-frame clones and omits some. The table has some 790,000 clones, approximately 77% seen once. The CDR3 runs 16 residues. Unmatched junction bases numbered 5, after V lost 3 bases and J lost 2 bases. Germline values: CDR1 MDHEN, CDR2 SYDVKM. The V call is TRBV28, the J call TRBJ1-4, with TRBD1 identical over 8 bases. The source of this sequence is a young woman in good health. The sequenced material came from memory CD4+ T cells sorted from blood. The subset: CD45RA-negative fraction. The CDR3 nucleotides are TGTGCCAGCAGTTTCCAGGGGGCGCGGACTAATGAAAAACTGTTTTTT. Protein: CASSFQGARTNEKLFF.